Here is one T cell receptor beta chain with its context. The sample originates from a study of PD-1 and CTLA-4 blockade in melanoma. TCRdb keeps only in-frame clones here, not all; method: immunoSEQ multiplex PCR. This sample carries 20,000 to 25,000 clones, approximately 89% of them seen once, and the ten largest clones take 7.8%. CDR1 and CDR2 from the germline V gene are MNHEY and SVGAGI. Trimming stripped 2 bases from V and 5 bases from J, with 15 bases between. The CDR3 totals 15 residues. The V call is TRBV6-5, the J call TRBJ1-2; D gene uncertain. The TCR sequence derives from a human donor with melanoma. This material consisted of CD8+ T cells from peripheral blood, taken before anti-PD-1 treatment. The CDR3 sequence is CASSYGLGYSYGYTF. DNA of the CDR3: TGTGCCAGCAGTTACGGGTTGGGGTATAGTTATGGCTACACCTTC.